One and the same sample provided the 16 T cell receptor beta chains below, sequenced in a study of cytomegalovirus exposure and HLA in healthy donors. Primers included in the PCR were 60 Vbeta and 13 Jbeta primers. Some clones are missing from TCRdb's copy, which holds only in-frame ones; the method was immunoSEQ multiplex PCR. The sample lists 150,000 to 160,000 clones, about 85% occurring once. The sequenced material came from PBMCs. The receptors were gathered from a woman under 30 in good health and CMV-seronegative.

V is TRBV4-2 and J is TRBJ2-4, with a weak D call TRBD1 (5 bases). CDR1 and CDR2 from the germline V gene are LGHNA and YNFKEQ. The CDR3 consists of 18 residues. V gave up 4 bases and J gave up 0 bases, with 19 bases separating them. This chain's CDR3 is CASSPKGPLSPAKNIQYF. CDR3 nucleotides: TGTGCCAGCAGCCCAAAGGGGCCCCTTTCCCCAGCCAAAAACATTCAGTACTTC.

This clone was observed a single time. The V call is TRBV7-2, the J call TRBJ2-1, with 7 bases lining up with TRBD2. J was trimmed by 6 bases and V by 8 bases; bases with no gene match: 13. Germline CDR1 SGHTA, CDR2 FQGNSA. This CDR3 contains 15 residues. The CDR3 here is CASSRGLAVPNEQFF. CDR3 nucleotide sequence: TGTGCCAGCTCCCGGGGTCTAGCGGTCCCCAATGAGCAGTTCTTC.

DNA of the CDR3: TGTGCCAGCAGCCCCCGGACAGCCTTCACCGGGGAGCTGTTTTTT. Amino acid sequence: CASSPRTAFTGELFF. The rearrangement joins TRBV7-2 to TRBJ2-2, with a possible D match to TRBD1 (6 bases). From germline, CDR1 is SGHTA and CDR2 FQGNSA. The germline V and J ends were trimmed by 5 bases and 4 bases, with 14 bases remaining between them. The CDR3 has 15 amino acids.

The chain links TRBV28 to TRBJ2-7, with 11 bases that match TRBD1. V lost 5 bases, J lost 7 bases, and 10 bases stayed unmatched. There are 15 residues in the CDR3. Germline lookup yields CDR1 MDHEN and CDR2 SYDVKM. DNA of the CDR3: TGTGCCAGCAGTCTCGCTGGACAGGGGGCCGGGGAGCAGTACTTC. Translation: CASSLAGQGAGEQYF.

The chain couples TRBV11-2 to TRBJ1-6, with 7 bases lining up with TRBD1. Trimming cost V 5 bases and J 4 bases; bases outside gene matches: 11. The germline V gene encodes CDR1 SGHAT and CDR2 FQNNGV. The CDR3 spans 17 residues. The CDR3 coding sequence is TGTGCCAGCAGCCTCCGGACAGGCCTAGCTTATAATTCACCCCTCCACTTT. Encoded protein: CASSLRTGLAYNSPLHF.

This rearrangement joins TRBV4-1 to TRBJ2-1; 8 bases map to TRBD1. This CDR3 has 21 residues. The ends lost 3 bases at V and 7 bases at J; junction bases unmatched: 26. The germline gives CDR1 MGHRA, CDR2 YSYEKL. This CDR3 is CASSQGQVRSVMPRECNEQFF. The CDR3 DNA is TGCGCCAGCAGCCAGGGACAGGTCAGAAGCGTTATGCCCCGGGAGTGTAATGAGCAGTTCTTC.

The chain is built from TRBV28 and TRBJ1-3; possibly TRBD1 for D (5 bases). Germline V CDR1 and CDR2: MDHEN, SYDVKM. V gave up 3 bases and J gave up 0 bases, with 12 bases separating them. The CDR3 covers 16 residues. The CDR3 loop reads CASSLSGTSSGNTIYF. CDR3 nucleotides: TGTGCCAGCAGTTTGTCAGGGACTTCCTCTGGAAACACCATATATTTT.

CDR3 nucleotide sequence: TGCGCCAGCAGCTTCCGCCCCGGGCAGGGGGCGCGGACCACTGAAGCTTTCTTT. This encodes CASSFRPGQGARTTEAFF. The chain couples TRBV5-1 to TRBJ1-1; 8 bases agree with TRBD1. The CDR3 runs 18 residues. Trimming at V came to 2 bases and at J to 4 bases, leaving 16 bases not matched to a gene. CDR1 SGHRS and CDR2 YFSETQ come from the germline V gene.

The chain carries TRBV5-1 and TRBJ2-1; 8 nucleotides agree with TRBD1. The CDR3 covers 16 residues. Trimming at V came to 2 bases and at J to 2 bases, leaving 6 bases not matched to a gene. From germline, CDR1 is SGHRS and CDR2 YFSETQ. For the CDR3, the DNA is TGCGCCAGCAGCTTAAATACAGGGGGGACCTACAATGAGCAGTTCTTC. The encoded protein is CASSLNTGGTYNEQFF.

V is TRBV5-3 and J is TRBJ1-5; TRBD1 aligns across 7 bases. TRBV5-3 is identified as an open reading frame with a role that is uncertain. Trimming took 4 bases from V and 0 from J; bases not matched to a gene: 4. This CDR3 comprises 15 residues. The chain's CDR3 is CARSRDRASNQPQHF. CDR3 in DNA: TGTGCCAGAAGCCGTGACAGGGCTAGCAATCAGCCCCAGCATTTT.

This clone was recorded once. The gene calls are TRBV5-1 and TRBJ2-1, with D perhaps matching TRBD2 (5 bases). The V gene's germline CDR1 is SGHRS and CDR2 YFSETQ. Trimming cost V 2 bases and J 7 bases, with 16 bases left between them. This CDR3 spans 15 amino acids. CDR3 amino acids: CASSLATIRLNEQFF. CDR3 in DNA: TGCGCCAGCAGCTTAGCGACTATACGATTGAATGAGCAGTTCTTC.

A few counts support this clone. The CDR3: CASNQQGTGANVLTF. CDR3 sequence (DNA): TGTGCCAGCAACCAACAGGGGACTGGGGCCAACGTCCTGACTTTC. The chain combines TRBV6-6 with TRBJ2-6, with TRBD1 matching over 7 bases. CDR3 size: 15 residues. Trimming removed 7 bases from V and 2 bases from J; junction bases left unmatched: 5. Germline-derived CDR1 and CDR2 are MNHNY and SVGAGI (reference sequence).

CDR3 sequence: CASSDAGEGYEQYF. As DNA, the CDR3 is TGTGCCAGCAGTGACGCGGGAGAGGGATACGAGCAGTACTTC. J is TRBJ2-7 and V is TRBV2; 7 positions agree with TRBD2. Germline V gives CDR1 SNHLY, CDR2 FYNNEI. J gave up 4 bases and V 3 bases, and 6 bases lay outside the gene matches. The CDR3 sequence is 14 residues long.

This chain joins TRBV28 and TRBJ1-1; D remains unclear. The CDR3 sequence is 12 residues long. V lost 6 bases, J lost 5 bases, and 10 bases lay in between. Germline assignment: CDR1 MDHEN and CDR2 SYDVKM. CDR3 protein: CASSSILTEAFF. CDR3 sequence (DNA): TGTGCCAGCAGCTCTATACTGACTGAAGCTTTCTTT.

This clone appeared once. The chain uses TRBV7-2 and TRBJ2-2, with D possibly matching TRBD2 (5 bases). CDR1 and CDR2 from the germline V gene are SGHTA and FQGNSA. Trimming removed 3 bases from V and 5 bases from J, with 13 bases in between. The CDR3 consists of 15 residues. CDR3 DNA sequence: TGTGCCAGCAGCTTTCCTCTCGACTATACCGGGGAGCTGTTTTTT. It yields the protein CASSFPLDYTGELFF.

The V and J genes are TRBV7-6 and TRBJ1-3; D perhaps matches TRBD1 (6 bases). Germline CDR1 reads SGHVS; CDR2 reads FNYEAQ. The germline V and J ends were trimmed by 5 bases and 3 bases, with 14 bases remaining between them. This CDR3 is 15 amino acids long. This CDR3 is CASSSLGRGGNTIYF. The CDR3 bases are TGTGCCAGCAGCAGCTTAGGCAGGGGTGGAAACACCATATATTTT.